This T cell receptor (beta chain) was sequenced in a study of blood T cell repertoires in COVID-19. V lost 7 bases to trimming and J lost 0 bases, with 24 bases between them. This CDR3 is built from 18 residues. The germline CDR1 and CDR2 sequences are MDHEN and SYDVKM. The repertoire was sequenced with immunoSEQ multiplex PCR; TCRdb's copy has only in-frame clones and lacks some. This sample has under 400,000 clones, with around 87% found just once. The TCR was taken from a man between 35 and 55 years old in a cohort exposed to, infected with or recovered from COVID-19 (not recorded which). The V gene is TRBV28, the J gene TRBJ1-1; D may be TRBD1 (6 bases). The sample consisted of PBMCs or T cells enriched from blood (not recorded which). CDR3 sequence: CASTEVTGSPPMNTEAFF. In DNA form, the CDR3 reads TGTGCCAGCACCGAAGTCACAGGGAGCCCACCAATGAACACTGAAGCTTTCTTT.